This T cell receptor beta chain appears in the sequencing data of a study of spatial heterogeneity in lung cancer. About the research overall: The donors were some 70 patients with non-small cell lung cancer that was early-stage and untreated.

Time point noted: blood at routine non-recurrence follow-up after resection. This clonotype occurred many times. Germline loops: CDR1 MDHEN, CDR2 SYDVKM. This CDR3 has 14 amino acids. V dropped 5 bases and J dropped 2 bases, with 13 bases sitting between them. TCRdb re-called the 5' RACE reads through MiXCR, storing one row per CDR3 protein. The sample has more than 15,000 distinct CDR3 sequences, approximately 6% seen once. The source was PBMCs, collected at follow-up. The sequence derives from a male donor with early-stage non-small cell lung cancer. V is TRBV28 and J is TRBJ2-7; D possibly corresponds to TRBD2 (8 bases). CDR3 protein: CASSPGGTAYEQYF. The CDR3 DNA reads as TGTGCCAGCAGTCCGGGGGGGACAGCCTACGAGCAGTACTTC.